This paragraph reports one T cell receptor beta chain. Its antigen is unidentified. Primed by a sample-barcoded 5' primer and a J-beta primer mix, a second PCR proceeded for 7 to 11 cycles. TCRdb analysed the 5' RACE reads with MiXCR anew, one entry per CDR3 protein. The profile shows around 800,000 distinct CDR3 sequences, around half of them singletons. CDR3 length equals 18 residues. CDR1 KGHDR and CDR2 SFDVKD come from the germline V gene. V was pared by 7 bases and J by 4 bases, with 12 bases of the junction left unmatched. The sample is drawn from a study of blood T cells in healthy people across ages. Study-wide results and caveats: Higher diversity and more naive CD4+ cells were features of long-lived donors, compared to aged donors.

The gene calls are TRBV24-1 and TRBJ2-3, with 14 bases matching TRBD2. The clonotype comes from a man older than 75 in good health. Sequenced input: blood. CDR3 residues: CATSFPGLAGDGADTQYF. The CDR3 bases are TGTGCCACCAGCTTCCCGGGACTAGCGGGAGATGGCGCAGATACGCAGTATTTT.